Sequencing of this T cell receptor beta chain was carried out in a study of blood T cell repertoires in COVID-19 (dated by TCRdb to 2020 to 2021). About the study as a whole: Samples covering the acute and convalescent phases of COVID-19 were provided by collaborators in the United States, Italy and Spain. The material from the prospective study consisted of cDNA or gDNA derived from T cells, B-cell-depleted T cells, or PBMCs. Deeply sampled blood TCRbeta repertoires from subjects exposed to, actively infected with, or recovered from COVID-19 were included in the dataset. The repertoires were made available in a free public database intended to serve as a resource for research on the immune response to SARS-CoV-2. Samples came from the ongoing ImmuneRACE study (first 160 participants) plus 1,254 subjects from 6 global collaborators. Sample metadata almost always included a de-identified subject ID, COVID-19 status, age in years and sex. Where available, HLA class I and class II types were obtained from metadata supplied by the sample provider rather than from assay-based typing.

A second Seattle source provided samples from volunteer blood donors who had recovered from COVID-19. Each collaborating institution followed its own protocols to collect whole blood in K2EDTA tubes. Collaborator samples were shipped for TCRbeta analysis as frozen whole blood, isolated PBMCs, or DNA extracted from either sample type. Regarding this clone: The antigen this receptor binds is unknown. It has no much larger one-base neighbor in the sample; base qualities were not kept.

From a lookup of the germline V gene (reference sequence), CDR1 and CDR2 are SGHNT and YYREEE. V gives up 3 bases and J gives up 3 bases, and the segment between their germline ends measures 15 bases. The CDR3 measures 15 amino acids from cysteine to phenylalanine. Kept here is only the CDR3 DNA, which spans 45 bases and is read in frame from base 1. What the work shows at the level of the full study, not this receptor alone: How much clinical and demographic metadata was included differed by source and by participant, and the metadata was provided uncurated.

The immunoSEQ Assay, a bias-controlled multiplex PCR, was used to amplify TCRbeta CDR3 regions from genomic DNA. On the authors' methods: The number of nucleated cells in each sample was estimated from the amplification of reference gene primers within the assay. To quantify the absolute abundance of each unique TCRbeta CDR3 rearrangement, sequence reads were collapsed and filtered. For each sample, productive Simpson clonality was calculated as the square root of Simpson's diversity index across productive rearrangements. TCRdb carries this immuneACCESS record with in-frame sequences only. Its versions omit some clonotypes, under half of them owing to an unresolved V gene in the studies checked, with the rest unexplained. That table is the source of V, J and clone size, and D and trimming were worked out from the DNA. The sample table records 200,000 to 300,000 clones; 84% of these occur just once. About 2% of the sample goes to the ten largest clones.

The sequenced sample consisted of peripheral blood. The sequence links TRBV5-4 to TRBJ1-1, with a tentative D gene TRBD1 over 5 matching bases. The clonotype originates from a man aged 35 to 55 who had recovered from COVID-19. The nucleotides read TGTGCCAGCAGCTCACCGCGGAGGGGCGACACTGAAGCTTTCTTT. Its translation reads: CASSSPRRGDTEAFF.